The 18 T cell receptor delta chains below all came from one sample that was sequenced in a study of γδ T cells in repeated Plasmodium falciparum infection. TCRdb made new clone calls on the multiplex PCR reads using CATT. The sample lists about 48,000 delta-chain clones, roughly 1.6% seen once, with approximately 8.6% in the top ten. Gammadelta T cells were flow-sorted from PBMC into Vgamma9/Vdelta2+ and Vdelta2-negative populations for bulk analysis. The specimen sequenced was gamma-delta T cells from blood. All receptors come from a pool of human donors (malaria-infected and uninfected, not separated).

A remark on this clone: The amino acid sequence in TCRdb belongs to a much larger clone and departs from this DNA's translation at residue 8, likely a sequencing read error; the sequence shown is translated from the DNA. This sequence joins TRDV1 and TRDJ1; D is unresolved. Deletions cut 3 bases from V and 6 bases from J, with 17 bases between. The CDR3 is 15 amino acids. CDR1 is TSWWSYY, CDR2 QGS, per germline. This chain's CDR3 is CALGDTALPTYKLIF. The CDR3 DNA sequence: TGTGCTCTTGGGGACACGGCCCTCCCGACTTATAAACTCATCTTT.

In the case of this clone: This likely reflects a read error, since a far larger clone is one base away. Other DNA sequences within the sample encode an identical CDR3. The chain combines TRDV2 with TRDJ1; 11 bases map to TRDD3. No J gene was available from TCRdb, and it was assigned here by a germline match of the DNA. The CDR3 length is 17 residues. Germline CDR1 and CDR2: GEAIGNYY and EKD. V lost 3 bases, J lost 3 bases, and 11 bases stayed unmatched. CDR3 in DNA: TGTGCCTGTGACTTACTGGGGGATAATGTAAATGCCGATAAACTCATCTTT. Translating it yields CACDLLGDNVNADKLIF.

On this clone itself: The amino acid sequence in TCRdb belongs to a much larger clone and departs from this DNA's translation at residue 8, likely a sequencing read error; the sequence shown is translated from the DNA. The CDR3 DNA reads TGTGCTCTTGGGGATTTAACCAATGCCGATAAACTCATCTTT. Its protein is CALGDLTNADKLIF. The chain employs TRDV1 and TRDJ1; no firm D call. TCRdb leaves out the J gene; it was filled in here by matching the DNA to germline. Germline-derived CDR1 and CDR2 are TSWWSYY and QGS. V was cut by 3 bases and J by 3 bases, with 11 bases left in between. The CDR3 is 14 amino acids.

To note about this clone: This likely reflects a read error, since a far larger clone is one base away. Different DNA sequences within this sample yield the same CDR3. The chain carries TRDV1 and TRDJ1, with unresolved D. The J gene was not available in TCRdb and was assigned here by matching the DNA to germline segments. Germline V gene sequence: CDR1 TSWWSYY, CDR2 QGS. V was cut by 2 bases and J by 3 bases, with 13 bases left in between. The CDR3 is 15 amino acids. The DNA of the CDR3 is TGTGCTCTTGGGGAAAAGCATGGGTACGCCGATAAACTCATCTTT. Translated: CALGEKHGYADKLIF.

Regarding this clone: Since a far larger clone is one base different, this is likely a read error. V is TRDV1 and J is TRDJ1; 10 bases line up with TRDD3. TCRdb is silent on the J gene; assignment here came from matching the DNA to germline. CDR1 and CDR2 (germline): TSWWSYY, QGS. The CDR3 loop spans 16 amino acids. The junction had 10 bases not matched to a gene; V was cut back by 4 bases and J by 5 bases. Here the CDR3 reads CALGGRGIRPTDKLIF. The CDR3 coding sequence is TGTGCTCTTGGGGGACGGGGGATACGGCCCACAGATAAACTCATCTTT.

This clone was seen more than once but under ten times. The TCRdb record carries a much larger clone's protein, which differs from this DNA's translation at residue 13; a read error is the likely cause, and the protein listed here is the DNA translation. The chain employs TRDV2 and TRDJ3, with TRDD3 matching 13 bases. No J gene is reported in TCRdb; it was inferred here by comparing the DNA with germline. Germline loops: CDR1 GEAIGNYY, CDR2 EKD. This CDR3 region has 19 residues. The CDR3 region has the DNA TGTGCCTGTGACACCCTACTGGGGGATACGCTGGGGGAAACCCGACAGATGTTTTTC. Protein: CACDTLLGDTLGETRQMFF.

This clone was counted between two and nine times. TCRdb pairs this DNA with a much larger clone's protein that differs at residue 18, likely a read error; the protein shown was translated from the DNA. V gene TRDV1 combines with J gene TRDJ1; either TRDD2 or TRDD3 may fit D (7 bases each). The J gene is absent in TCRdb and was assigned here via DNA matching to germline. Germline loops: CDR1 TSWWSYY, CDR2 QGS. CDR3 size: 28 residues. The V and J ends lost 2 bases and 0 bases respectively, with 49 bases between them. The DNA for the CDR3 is TGTGCTCTTGGGGAAAGACGTTTCCTACAGACCCCTGGGGGCCCAAATCAGACCCCCCTCCCCCACACCGATAAACTCATCTTT. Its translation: CALGERRFLQTPGGPNQTPLPHTDKLIF.

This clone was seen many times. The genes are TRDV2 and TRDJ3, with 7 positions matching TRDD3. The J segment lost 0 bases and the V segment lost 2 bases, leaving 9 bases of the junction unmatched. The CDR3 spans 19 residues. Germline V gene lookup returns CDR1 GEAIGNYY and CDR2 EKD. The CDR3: CACDMSGGFDSWDTRQMFF. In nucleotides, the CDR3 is TGTGCCTGTGACATGTCGGGGGGATTTGACTCCTGGGACACCCGACAGATGTTTTTC.

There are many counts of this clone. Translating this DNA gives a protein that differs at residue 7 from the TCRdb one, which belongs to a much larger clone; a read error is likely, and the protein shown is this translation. The CDR3 DNA reads TGTGCTCTTGGAATTATCCGGGGGATACGTTACACCGATAAACTCATCTTT. Its protein product is CALGIIRGIRYTDKLIF. The chain joins TRDV1 to TRDJ1; TRDD3 agrees at 10 bases. Germline-derived CDR1 and CDR2 are TSWWSYY and QGS. Trimming took 6 bases from V and 0 from J; bases not matched to a gene: 10. This CDR3 region has 17 residues.

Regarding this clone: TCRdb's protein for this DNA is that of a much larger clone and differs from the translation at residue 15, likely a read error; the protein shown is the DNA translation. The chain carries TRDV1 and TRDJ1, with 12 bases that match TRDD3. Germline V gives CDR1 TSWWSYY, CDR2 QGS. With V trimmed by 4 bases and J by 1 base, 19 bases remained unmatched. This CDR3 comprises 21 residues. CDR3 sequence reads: CALGVPNWGIPSVGSTDKLIF. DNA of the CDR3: TGTGCTCTTGGGGTCCCTAACTGGGGGATACCCTCCGTCGGGTCCACCGATAAACTCATCTTT.

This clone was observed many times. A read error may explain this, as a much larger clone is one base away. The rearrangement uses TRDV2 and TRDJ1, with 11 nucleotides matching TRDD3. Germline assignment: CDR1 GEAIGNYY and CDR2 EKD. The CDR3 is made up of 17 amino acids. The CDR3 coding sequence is TGTGCCTGCGGACTGGGGGATATTTTTGGGTCCGCCGATAAATTCATCTTT. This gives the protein CACGLGDIFGSADKFIF.

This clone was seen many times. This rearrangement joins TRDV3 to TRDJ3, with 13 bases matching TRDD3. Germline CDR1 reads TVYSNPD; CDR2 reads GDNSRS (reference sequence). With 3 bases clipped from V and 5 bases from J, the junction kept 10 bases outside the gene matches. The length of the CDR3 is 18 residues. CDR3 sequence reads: CALRTGGYAIRDTRQMFF. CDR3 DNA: TGTGCCTTGCGAACTGGGGGATACGCTATCCGGGACACCCGACAGATGTTTTTC.

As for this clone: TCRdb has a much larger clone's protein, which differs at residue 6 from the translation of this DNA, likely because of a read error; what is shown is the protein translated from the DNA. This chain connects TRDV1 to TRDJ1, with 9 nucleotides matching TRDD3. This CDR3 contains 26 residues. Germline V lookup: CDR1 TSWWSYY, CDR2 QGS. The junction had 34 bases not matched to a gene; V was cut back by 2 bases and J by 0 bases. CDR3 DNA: TGTGCTCTTGGGGAATACGATTCCTATATATGGATGGCTTCCTGGGGGATCGGGGGTTACACCGATAAACTCATCTTT. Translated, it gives CALGEYDSYIWMASWGIGGYTDKLIF.

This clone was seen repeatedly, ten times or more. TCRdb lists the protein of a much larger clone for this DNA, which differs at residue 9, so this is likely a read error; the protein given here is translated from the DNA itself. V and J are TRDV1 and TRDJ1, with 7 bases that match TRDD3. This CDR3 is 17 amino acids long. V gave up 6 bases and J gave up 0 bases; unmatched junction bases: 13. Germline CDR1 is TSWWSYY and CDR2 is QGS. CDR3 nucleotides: TGTGCTCTTGGAATTATCTGGGGGGTACGTTACACCGATAAACTCATCTTT. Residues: CALGIIWGVRYTDKLIF.

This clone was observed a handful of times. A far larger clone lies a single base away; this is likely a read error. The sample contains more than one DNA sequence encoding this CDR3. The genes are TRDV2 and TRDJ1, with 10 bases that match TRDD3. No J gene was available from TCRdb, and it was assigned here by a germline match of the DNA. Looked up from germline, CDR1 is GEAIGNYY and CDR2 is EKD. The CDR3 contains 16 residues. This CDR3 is CACDTTTGGSLDKLIF. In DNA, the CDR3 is TGTGCCTGCGACACTACGACTGGGGGATCCCTAGATAAACTCATCTTT.

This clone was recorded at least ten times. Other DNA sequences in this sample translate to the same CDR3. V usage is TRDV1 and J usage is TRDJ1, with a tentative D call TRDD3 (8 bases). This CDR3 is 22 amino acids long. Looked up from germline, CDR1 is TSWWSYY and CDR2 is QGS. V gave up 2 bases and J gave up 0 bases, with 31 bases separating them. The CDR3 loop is CALGELLVLPVGYAPYTDKLIF. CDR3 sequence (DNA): TGTGCTCTTGGGGAATTATTGGTCCTTCCTGTGGGATACGCGCCATACACCGATAAACTCATCTTT.

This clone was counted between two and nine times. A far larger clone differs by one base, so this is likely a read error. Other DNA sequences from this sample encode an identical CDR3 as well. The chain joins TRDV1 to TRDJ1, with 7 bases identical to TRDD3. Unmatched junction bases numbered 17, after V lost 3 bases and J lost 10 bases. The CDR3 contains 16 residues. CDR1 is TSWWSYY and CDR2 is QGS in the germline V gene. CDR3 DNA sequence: TGTGCTCTTGGGGACCCATACCCTGGGGGCCCGGTTGGACTCATCTTT. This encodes CALGDPYPGGPVGLIF.

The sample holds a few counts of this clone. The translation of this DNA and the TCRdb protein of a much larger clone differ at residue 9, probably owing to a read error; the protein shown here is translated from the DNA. The DNA for the CDR3 is TGTGCTCTTGGGGAACTAGCTATCACCCGGGGACCCACCGATAAACTCATCTTT. It translates to CALGELAITRGPTDKLIF. The V and J genes are TRDV1 and TRDJ1; D may be TRDD3 (5 bases). The V and J ends lost 0 bases and 1 base respectively, with 18 bases between them. The CDR3 sequence is 18 residues long. The germline V gene encodes CDR1 TSWWSYY and CDR2 QGS.